This T cell receptor (beta chain) emerged from a study of cytomegalovirus exposure and HLA in healthy donors (dated by TCRdb to between 2016 and 2019). General notes on the study: An earlier analysis of several hundred of the donors reported 250 to 350 Gb of sequence data and 95 million to 120 million unique TCR beta sequences obtained from about 200 million T cells. Roughly 300 gigabases of sequencing data and 70 million to 100 million unique TCR sequences were included in an early release covering about 620 HLA-typed donors. Of the approximately 400 genotyped donors, approximately 81% were placed in the genetic ancestry cluster associated with self-reported Caucasian donors. The aim of the study was to test whether cataloging public T cell receptors could identify signatures of past pathogen exposure. The study profiled the T cell repertoires of around 700 subjects by immunosequencing and related them to cytomegalovirus serostatus. A separate validation cohort of some 130 different subjects was used in addition to the approximately 700-subject first cohort. To predict cytomegalovirus infection status, the study brought together high-throughput TCR immunosequencing, statistical association of individual TCRs with disease status, and machine learning. In a later analysis, previously published TCR beta repertoires from 666 donors were re-analyzed and high-resolution HLA genotyping was added so that TCR occurrence patterns could be studied. The later analysis used no new phenotypic data to find candidate immune exposures, relying instead on TCR beta sequences and their occurrence across donors. To decide whether each TCR beta V gene segment behaved as functional or pseudogenic, an earlier analysis of fewer than 750 of the donors relied on high-throughput TCR beta sequencing. Donor age, sex, ethnicity and CMV serostatus were collected together with the repertoire data. A later genetic analysis used genome-wide SNP genotypes for about three fifths of the 666 donors, treating that subset as a discovery cohort. Every repertoire in the discovery cohort had been generated on one and the same sequencing platform. Class I and class II HLA loci were covered by the typing at four-digit resolution. Typing coverage varied by locus: roughly 620-640 donors for A, B, C, DRB1 and DQB1; roughly 520 for DQA1; about 590 for DPA1; roughly 470 for DPB1. Four to six DR-DQ haplotypes were handled as single units for association and clustering, since linkage in the cohort was strong. Among several hundred genotyped donors of the cohort, an average of roughly 230,000 unique TCR beta nucleotide sequences was sequenced per donor, of which about 19% were non-productive.

As concerns this clone: The antigen it recognizes is unknown. No much larger clonotype is one base removed from it; base qualities were not supplied.

In total, over 600 healthy bone marrow donors made up the cohort. Cohort members were all nominally healthy when sampled, although unrecorded immune exposures were likely present. The donor was CMV seronegative and was included in the group of approximately 350 seronegative cohort members. Each donor provided a peripheral blood sample, and peripheral blood mononuclear cells were used for TCR beta sequencing. The Qiagen DNeasy Blood Extraction Kit was used to extract genomic DNA from the blood cell samples. To prepare the library, the immunoSEQ multiplex PCR assay was applied. For the multiplex PCR, a mixture combining 60 forward primers for TCR Vbeta segments and 13 reverse primers for TCR Jbeta segments was used. Amplification of the CDR3 region of rearranged TCR beta genes was performed with a multiplex PCR assay on genomic DNA. Amplified TCR beta libraries were sequenced as 87-base-pair reads on the Illumina HiSeq System. On the study's bioinformatics: A later analysis counted approximately 74 million unique TCR beta chains across the 700 or so repertoires, and 10 million to 12 million of these chains were shared by at least two donors. A nearest-neighbor algorithm error-corrected the raw reads and collapsed the reads into unique sequences, merging closely related sequences to remove PCR and sequencing errors. To assign V, D and J gene segments, CDR3 sequences were aligned to IMGT reference sequences. For a sequence to be retained, a match of at least six nucleotides was required to both a V gene segment and a J gene segment. Rearrangements were classified as productive when the CDR3 lacked stop codons and remained in frame with V and J, and all other rearrangements were classified as non-productive. Following IMGT convention, CDR3 was defined as the stretch from the second conserved V-encoded cysteine to the conserved J-encoded phenylalanine. The earlier analysis of about 570 of the donors excluded any sequence lacking an unambiguous match to a single V gene segment. In an earlier analysis of a few hundred of the donors, a V segment was called functional when productive rearrangements were above 56.7%, and segregating when the standard deviation between donors exceeded 5%. A statistical classification framework was developed to diagnose cytomegalovirus status using the catalog of TCR beta chain sequences. V and J gene assignment, in a later analysis, came from comparing TCR nucleotide sequences with IMGT/GENE-DB human TR gene sequences. In a later analysis, CDR3 sequences and most-parsimonious VDJ recombination scenarios were assigned using the TCRdist pipeline. A later analysis defined each TCR beta chain by its CDR3 amino acid sequence plus V-gene family, and excluded reads lacking a unique V-gene family. As a way to deal with suspected cross-contamination and a sequencing artifact, a later analysis dropped roughly 620 nucleotide sequences that were highly shared and had low generation probability. In a later analysis, a clonal expansion index for each public chain was calculated from normalized within-repertoire ranks of inferred template counts. Generation probabilities in a later analysis came from a VDJ recombination model fitted to out-of-frame rearrangements, and those results were checked against IGoR. In a later analysis, hypergeometric tests were used to score TCR-TCR, TCR-HLA and TCR-CMV co-occurrence, with a repertoire-size bias correction applied to TCR pairs. To estimate false discovery rates, a later analysis permuted the HLA or CMV assignments 20 times. In a later analysis, co-occurring TCRs were grouped using DBSCAN, and TCRdist sequence similarity was added for clustering within HLA-allele-positive subsets. Repertoires with fewer than 30,000 or more than 120,000 public chains were left out of co-occurrence clustering, as were about 5 repertoires with anomalous nucleotide sharing. What TCRdb holds here is the immuneACCESS table cut down to in-frame rearrangements. Part of the clones is not present; checked against another copy, under half of the missing clones reflect an unresolved V gene, and the others are unexplained. V and J calls and clone size come straight from that table; D and trimming were deduced from the DNA. The sample includes approximately 130,000 clones, with around nine tenths observed a single time. The top ten hold 5.2% of the sample.

What the authors observed across the whole study: Strong co-occurrence of HLA alleles, especially DR and DQ, made assigning TCR associations to individual alleles difficult. In an earlier analysis of some 640 of the donors, most TCR beta V segments were observed in productive rearrangements about 90% or about 30% of the time, broadly matching IMGT annotations. In a later analysis, around 15,000 TCR beta sequences were associated with specific HLA alleles at a false discovery rate of 0.05. This cohort had only TCR beta chains sequenced, and the lack of alpha or paired-chain data limited which features could be detected. In a later analysis, most CMV-associated TCR beta chains were found to appear HLA-restricted, with HLA associations seemingly driven largely by CMV exposure. According to a later analysis, TCR association rates differed among HLA loci, with DRB1 alleles showing the most associated TCRs and HLA-C alleles showing the fewest. A few of the identified cytomegalovirus-associated TCR beta chains were confirmed in vitro to be specific for cytomegalovirus antigens. Because counts were too low, seventeen rarely observed V segments, including chromosome 9 orphons, were left out of the earlier analysis of several hundred of the donors. In a later genetic analysis, a missense DCLRE1C variant was associated with V-gene and J-gene trimming of TCR beta chains, and the association was replicated in an independent cohort. The 87-base-pair reads could not distinguish some IMGT-functional V segments, including TRBV6-2 and TRBV6-3, so those segments were excluded. In a later genetic analysis, fewer N-insertions in productive TCRs were reported among donors in an Asian-associated ancestry cluster than the roughly 700-donor mean. For the cohort, immune exposure information was limited to CMV serostatus. Because HLA typing was missing for some donors at each locus, association tests included only the typed subset. A further reported finding was that TCR beta sequences accurately predicted the HLA-A and HLA-B alleles for most subjects in the first cohort. A later analysis reported that several top co-occurrence clusters appeared linked to parvovirus B19, influenza, CMV and Epstein-Barr virus. Linkage disequilibrium might explain the correlated functional status among segregating V segments, but an unknown experimental factor could not be excluded. In both the original and validation cohorts, the classifier was reported to diagnose cytomegalovirus status with high specificity and sensitivity. Sequencing depth was assumed to be roughly uniform across donors in the presence/absence analyses, though that assumption may not hold. A later analysis found that HLA-associated TCR beta chains were more clonally expanded and had lower generation probabilities than equally common non-associated chains. A total of roughly 160 TCR beta chains were listed by the study as associated with cytomegalovirus. A cluster of highly shared sequence variants was judged likely to represent a technical artifact of the sequencing pipeline. Most TCR sequences were observed very rarely across donors, whereas some public TCRs were present in many individuals. According to the authors, the approach could potentially be generalized to other disease states and immunological phenotypes.

The V end gives up 3 bases and the J end 7 bases, leaving 9 bases in the junction not matched to a gene. The germline V gene gives CDR1 as SGDLS and CDR2 as YYNGEE. Including the terminal cysteine and phenylalanine, the CDR3 comprises 17 residues. The kept DNA is CDR3 alone, 51 bases in frame from the first base. Sequencing used PBMCs. The chain is made from TRBV9 and TRBJ1-6; 11 central nucleotides agree with TRBD1. The clonotype was recovered from a woman aged 25 to 45 in good health and CMV-seronegative. The CDR3 protein is CASSASPGQGENSPLHF. The DNA is TGTGCCAGCAGCGCCTCACCGGGACAGGGGGAGAATTCACCCCTCCACTTT. The full variable domain, completed from the reference TRBV9 and TRBJ1-6 proteins outside the CDR3, reads DSGVTQTPKHLITATGQRVTLRCSPRSGDLSVYWYQQSLDQGLQFLIQYYNGEERAKGNILERFSAQQFPDLHSELNLSSLELGDSALYFCASSASPGQGENSPLHFGNGTRLTVT.